The rows below give T cell receptor beta chains drawn from one sample of a study of human T cells and chemical hapten exposure. TCRdb reprocessed the RACE reads with MiXCR, giving one entry per CDR3 protein. Of approximately 350,000 distinct CDR3 sequences detected, roughly 6% appear once; the ten largest clones hold around 5.6%. The source material was whole blood, sampled in connection with sensitization to the hapten diphenylcyclopropenone (DPC). These TCRs come from a woman aged 18 to 35 with alopecia areata. Some clones in this sample may be carry-over from other donors' samples. The CDR3 runs from the conserved cysteine through the conserved F or W. The D gene is left open where the match is weak. Size values are once, few and many counts, or a class for expanded clones, and some rows have none.

>TRBV7-9|NA|TRBJ1-5|few
TGTGCCAGCAGCTTGGGGGAATCCTACCAGCCCCAGCATTTT
CASSLGESYQPQHF
>TRBV20-1|NA|TRBJ1-4|many
TGCAGTGCTAGAAGTAGGGTGCAGAATAATGAAAAACTGTTTTTT
CSARSRVQNNEKLFF
>TRBV7-9|NA|TRBJ1-6|NA
TGTGCCAGCAGCTCAGGGGTGGGGAATTCACCCCTCCACTTT
CASSSGVGNSPLHF
>TRBV12-3/TRBV12-4|NA|TRBJ2-3|NA
TGTGCCAGCAGTTTAGAAGGAGTGGTACTCGGAACAGATACGCAGTATTTT
CASSLEGVVLGTDTQYF
>TRBV6-5|NA|TRBJ1-1|few
TGTGCCAGCAGTTACGGGTACGGGGACACTGAAGCTTTCTTT
CASSYGYGDTEAFF
>TRBV28|NA|TRBJ2-3|NA
TGTGCCAGCAGTCCCTTTGAGCGGGTGTTCACAGATACGCAGTATTTT
CASSPFERVFTDTQYF
>TRBV10-3|NA|TRBJ2-5|NA
TGTGCCATCAGTGACCCAATTAAAGGTCAAGAGACCCAGTACTTC
CAISDPIKGQETQYF
>TRBV5-5|TRBD2|TRBJ2-5|NA
TGTGCCAGCAGCTTTAATCCGAGCGGGATTCGAGAGACCCAGTACTTC
CASSFNPSGIRETQYF
>TRBV29-1|NA|TRBJ1-1|NA
TGCAGCGTGGCTTGGGGCCCCACTGAAGCTTTCTTT
CSVAWGPTEAFF
>TRBV5-4|TRBD2|TRBJ2-5|few
TGTGCCAGCACCCCAGGGACTAGCGGCTATCAGACCCAGTACTTC
CASTPGTSGYQTQYF
>TRBV6-5|TRBD2|TRBJ2-2|few
TGTGCCAGCAGTCGAAGCGGGGGAAACACCGGGGAGCTGTTTTTT
CASSRSGGNTGELFF
>TRBV4-3|NA|TRBJ2-2|NA
TGCGCCAGCAGCCAAGAGAGGGCGGTCACCGGGGAGCTGTTTTTT
CASSQERAVTGELFF
>TRBV6-2/TRBV6-3|TRBD1|TRBJ2-3|NA
TGTGCCAGCAGTTACGACGGGACAGTGTCAGATACGCAGTATTTT
CASSYDGTVSDTQYF
>TRBV7-9|TRBD1|TRBJ1-4|many
TGTGCCAGCAGCTCCTCTTACGGACAGGGCCATTCACATTCAACTAATGAAAAACTGTTTTTT
CASSSSYGQGHSHSTNEKLFF
>TRBV5-6|NA|TRBJ1-4|many
TGTGCCAGCAGCTTGCATCTGGTGGCGGCGGGGGTGGAACTGTTTTTT
CASSLHLVAAGVELFF
>TRBV18|NA|TRBJ1-2|NA
TGTGCCAGCTCACCACCGAGTAGGGGGGAGTATGGCTACACCTTC
CASSPPSRGEYGYTF
>TRBV7-2|NA|TRBJ1-5|many
TGTGCCAGCAGCTTAGAAACCGATCAGCCCCAGCATTTT
CASSLETDQPQHF
>TRBV6-2/TRBV6-3|NA|TRBJ1-6|NA
TGTGCCAGCAGTTCTGAGAGCTCCTATAATTCACCCCTCCACTTT
CASSSESSYNSPLHF
>TRBV20-1|NA|TRBJ1-2|many
TGCAGTGCTAGTACCGCTCCTACTAACTATGGCTACACCTTC
CSASTAPTNYGYTF
>TRBV7-2|TRBD1|TRBJ2-7|NA
TGTGCCAGCAGCTTAGTCCGGGACAGGACCTACGAGCAGTACTTC
CASSLVRDRTYEQYF
>TRBV12-3/TRBV12-4|NA|TRBJ2-7|NA
TGTGCCAGCAGTTTACCGGGGGTGTACGAGCAGTACTTC
CASSLPGVYEQYF
>TRBV20-1|NA|TRBJ1-1|many
TGCAGTGTTCCAACAGGGAACACTGAAGCTTTCTTT
CSVPTGNTEAFF